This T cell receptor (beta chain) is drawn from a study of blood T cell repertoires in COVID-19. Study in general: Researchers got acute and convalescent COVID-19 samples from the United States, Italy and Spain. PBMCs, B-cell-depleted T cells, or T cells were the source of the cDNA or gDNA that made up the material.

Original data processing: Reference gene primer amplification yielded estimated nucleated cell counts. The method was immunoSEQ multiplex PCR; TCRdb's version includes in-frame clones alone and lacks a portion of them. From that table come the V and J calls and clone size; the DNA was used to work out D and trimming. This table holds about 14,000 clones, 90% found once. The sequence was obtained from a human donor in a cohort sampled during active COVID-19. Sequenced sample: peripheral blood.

The CDR3 DNA reads TGTGCCAGCAGGAGGGGGACTAGCGGGGCCATATATTTT. Its protein is CASRRGTSGAIYF. This chain links TRBV28 with TRBJ1-3, with D perhaps matching TRBD1 (6 bases). Between the trimmed V and J ends, which lost 6 bases and 11 bases, there was a span of 17 bases. The germline CDR1 and CDR2 sequences are MDHEN and SYDVKM. The CDR3 runs to 13 residues.